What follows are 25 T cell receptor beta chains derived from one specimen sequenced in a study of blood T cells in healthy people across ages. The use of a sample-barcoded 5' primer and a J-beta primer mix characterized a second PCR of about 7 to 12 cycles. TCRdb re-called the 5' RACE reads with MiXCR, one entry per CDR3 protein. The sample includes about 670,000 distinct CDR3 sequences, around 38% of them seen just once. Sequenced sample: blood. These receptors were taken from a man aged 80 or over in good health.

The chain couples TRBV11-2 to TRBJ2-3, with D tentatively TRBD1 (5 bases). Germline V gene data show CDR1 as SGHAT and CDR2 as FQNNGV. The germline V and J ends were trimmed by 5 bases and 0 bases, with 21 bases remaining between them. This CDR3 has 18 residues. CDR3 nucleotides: TGTGCCAGCAGCCCCCAAGCCCGCAGGACATCTAGCACAGATACGCAGTATTTT. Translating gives CASSPQARRTSSTDTQYF.

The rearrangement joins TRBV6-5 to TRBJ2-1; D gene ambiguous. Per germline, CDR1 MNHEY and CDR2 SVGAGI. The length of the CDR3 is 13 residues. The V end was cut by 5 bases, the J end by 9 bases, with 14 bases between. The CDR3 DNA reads TGTGCCAGCAGTGACGAAGGCAGAATTGAGCAGTTCTTC. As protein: CASSDEGRIEQFF.

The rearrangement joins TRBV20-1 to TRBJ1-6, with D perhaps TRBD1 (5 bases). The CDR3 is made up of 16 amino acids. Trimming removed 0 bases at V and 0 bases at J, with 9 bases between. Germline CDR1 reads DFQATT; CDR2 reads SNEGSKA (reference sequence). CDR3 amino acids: CSARDGGSSYNSPLHF. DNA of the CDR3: TGCAGTGCTAGAGATGGGGGGAGCTCCTATAATTCACCCCTCCACTTT.

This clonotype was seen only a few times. The CDR3: CASSSRTTYTDTQYF. The CDR3 bases are TGTGCCAGCAGCTCCCGGACTACTTACACAGATACGCAGTATTTT. The rearrangement links TRBV11-2 to TRBJ2-3; D is perhaps TRBD2 (6 bases). There are 15 residues in the CDR3. Germline V lookup: CDR1 SGHAT, CDR2 FQNNGV. The V gene lost 4 bases and the J gene lost 2 bases, with 13 bases spanning the gap.

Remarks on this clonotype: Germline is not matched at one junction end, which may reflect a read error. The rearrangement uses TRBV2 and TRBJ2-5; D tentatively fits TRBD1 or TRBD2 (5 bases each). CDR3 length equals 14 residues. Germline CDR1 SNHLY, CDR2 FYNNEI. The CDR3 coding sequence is TGTGCCGGCCCGGGCACAGGTGGGAGAGAGACCCGGTACTTC. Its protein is CAGPGTGGRETRYF.

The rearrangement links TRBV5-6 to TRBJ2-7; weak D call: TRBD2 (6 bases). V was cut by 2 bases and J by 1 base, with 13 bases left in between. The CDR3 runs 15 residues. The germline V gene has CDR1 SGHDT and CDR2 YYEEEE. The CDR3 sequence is CASSLAGTVSYEQYF. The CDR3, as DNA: TGTGCCAGCAGCTTAGCCGGGACTGTGTCCTACGAGCAGTACTTC.

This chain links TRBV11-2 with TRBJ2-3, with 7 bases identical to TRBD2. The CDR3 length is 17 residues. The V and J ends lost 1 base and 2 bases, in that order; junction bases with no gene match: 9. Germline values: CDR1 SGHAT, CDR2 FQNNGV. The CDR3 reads CASSLGGGLAVTDTQYF. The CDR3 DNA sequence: TGTGCCAGCAGCTTAGGGGGAGGGCTAGCGGTCACAGATACGCAGTATTTT. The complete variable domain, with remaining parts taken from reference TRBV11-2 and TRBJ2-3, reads EAGVAQSPRYKIIEKRQSVAFWCNPISGHATLYWYQQILGQGPKLLIQFQNNGVVDDSQLPKDRFSAERLKGVDSTLKIQPAKLEDSAVYLCASSLGGGLAVTDTQYFGPGTRLTVL.

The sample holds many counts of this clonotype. The CDR3 protein is CASSRQGNYGYTF. For the CDR3, the DNA is TGTGCCAGCAGTCGACAGGGGAACTATGGCTACACCTTC. The chain combines TRBV28 with TRBJ1-2, with TRBD1 identical over 8 bases. The CDR3 is 13 residues long. CDR1 and CDR2 from the germline V gene are MDHEN and SYDVKM. J gave up 2 bases and V 5 bases, and 1 base lay outside the gene matches.

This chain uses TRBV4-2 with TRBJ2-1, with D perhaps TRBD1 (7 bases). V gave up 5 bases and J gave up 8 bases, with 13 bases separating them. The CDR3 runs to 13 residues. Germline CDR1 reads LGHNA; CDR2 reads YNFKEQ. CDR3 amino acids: CASSTRGTDEQFF. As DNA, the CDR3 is TGTGCCAGCAGCACACGGGGGACAGATGAGCAGTTCTTC.

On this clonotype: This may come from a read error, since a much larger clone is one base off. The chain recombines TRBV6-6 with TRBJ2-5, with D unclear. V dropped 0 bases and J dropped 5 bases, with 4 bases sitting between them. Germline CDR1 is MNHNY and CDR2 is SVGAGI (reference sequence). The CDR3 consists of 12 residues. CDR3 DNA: TGTGCCAGCAGTTACTCGATGGAGACCCAGTACTTC. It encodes CASSYSMETQYF.

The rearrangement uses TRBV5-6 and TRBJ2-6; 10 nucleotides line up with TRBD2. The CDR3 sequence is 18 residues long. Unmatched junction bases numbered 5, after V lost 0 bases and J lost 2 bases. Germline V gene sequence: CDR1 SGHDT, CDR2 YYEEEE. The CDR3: CASSLAASGGPGANVLTF. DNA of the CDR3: TGTGCCAGCAGCTTGGCTGCTAGCGGGGGCCCTGGGGCCAACGTCCTGACTTTC.

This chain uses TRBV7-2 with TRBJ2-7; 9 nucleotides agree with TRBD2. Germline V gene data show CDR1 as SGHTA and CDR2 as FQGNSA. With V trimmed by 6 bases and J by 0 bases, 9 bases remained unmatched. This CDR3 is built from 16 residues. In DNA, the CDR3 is TGTGCCAGCAGGCGGACTAGCGCCCGGCTCTCCTACGAGCAGTACTTC. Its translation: CASRRTSARLSYEQYF.

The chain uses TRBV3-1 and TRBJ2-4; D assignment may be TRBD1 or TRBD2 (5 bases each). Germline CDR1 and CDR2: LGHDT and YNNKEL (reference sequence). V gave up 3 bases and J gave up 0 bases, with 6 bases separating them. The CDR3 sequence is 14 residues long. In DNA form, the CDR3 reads TGTGCCAGCAGCCAGAGGGGAGCCAAAAACATTCAGTACTTC. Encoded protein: CASSQRGAKNIQYF.

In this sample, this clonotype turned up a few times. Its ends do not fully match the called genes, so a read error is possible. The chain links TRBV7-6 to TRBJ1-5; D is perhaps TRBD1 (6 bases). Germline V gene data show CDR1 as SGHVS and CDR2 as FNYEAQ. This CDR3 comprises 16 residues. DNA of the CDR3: TGTGCCAACAGCCCGGGGGCTGGGCCGAGCAATCAGCCCCAGCATTTT. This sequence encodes CANSPGAGPSNQPQHF.

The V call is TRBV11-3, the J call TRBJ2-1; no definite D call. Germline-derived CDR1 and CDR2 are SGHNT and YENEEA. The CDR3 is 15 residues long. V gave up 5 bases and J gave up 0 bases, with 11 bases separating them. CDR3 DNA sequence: TGTGCCAGCAGCCGTACAGCGAACTCCTACAATGAGCAGTTCTTC. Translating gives CASSRTANSYNEQFF.

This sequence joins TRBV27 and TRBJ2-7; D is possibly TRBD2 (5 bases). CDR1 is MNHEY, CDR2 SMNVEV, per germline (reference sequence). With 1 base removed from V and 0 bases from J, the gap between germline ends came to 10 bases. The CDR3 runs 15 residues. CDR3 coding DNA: TGTGCCAGCAGTTTATTCTCGGGGAGCTCCTACGAGCAGTACTTC. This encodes CASSLFSGSSYEQYF.

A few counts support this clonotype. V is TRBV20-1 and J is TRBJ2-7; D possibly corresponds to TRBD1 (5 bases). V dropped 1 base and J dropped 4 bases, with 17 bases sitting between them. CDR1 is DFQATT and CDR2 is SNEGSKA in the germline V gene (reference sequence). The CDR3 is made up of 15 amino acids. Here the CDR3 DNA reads TGCAGTGCTAGAGTAGCAGGGCAGCCCCTTTACGAGCAGTACTTC. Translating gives CSARVAGQPLYEQYF.

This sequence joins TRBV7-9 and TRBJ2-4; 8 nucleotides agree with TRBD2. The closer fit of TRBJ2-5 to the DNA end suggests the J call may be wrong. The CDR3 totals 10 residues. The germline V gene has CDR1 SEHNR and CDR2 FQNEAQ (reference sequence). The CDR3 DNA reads TGTGCCAGCGCGGGGGGGACCCAGTACTTC. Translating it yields CASAGGTQYF.

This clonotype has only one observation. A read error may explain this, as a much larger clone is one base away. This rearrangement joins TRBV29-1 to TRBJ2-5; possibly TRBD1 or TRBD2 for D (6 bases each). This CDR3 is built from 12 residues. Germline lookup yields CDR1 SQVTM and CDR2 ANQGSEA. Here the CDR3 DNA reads TGCAGTGCTAGGGGGGTCGGTGATGAGCAGTACTTC. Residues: CSARGVGDEQYF.

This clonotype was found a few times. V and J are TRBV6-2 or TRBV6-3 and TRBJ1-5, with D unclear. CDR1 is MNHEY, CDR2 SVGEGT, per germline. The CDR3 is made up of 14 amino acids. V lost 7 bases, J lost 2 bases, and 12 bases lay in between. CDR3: CASTVDGRNQPQHF. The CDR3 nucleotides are TGTGCCAGCACTGTGGACGGGCGCAATCAGCCCCAGCATTTT.

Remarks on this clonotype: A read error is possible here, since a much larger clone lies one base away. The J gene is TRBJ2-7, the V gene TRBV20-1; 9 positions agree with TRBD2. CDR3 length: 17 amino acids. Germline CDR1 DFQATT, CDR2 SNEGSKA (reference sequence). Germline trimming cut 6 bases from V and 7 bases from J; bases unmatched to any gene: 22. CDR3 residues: CSAPQGRLAGHYNEQYF. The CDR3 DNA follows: TGCAGTGCCCCTCAAGGTCGGCTAGCGGGACACTACAATGAGCAGTACTTC.

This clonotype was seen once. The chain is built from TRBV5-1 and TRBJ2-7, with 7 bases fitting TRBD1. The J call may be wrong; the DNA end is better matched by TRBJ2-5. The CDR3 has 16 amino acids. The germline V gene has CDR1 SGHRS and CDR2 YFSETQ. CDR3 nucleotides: TGCGCCAGCAGCCCCGGGCAGGGGGTAATTCAAGAGACCCAGTACTTC. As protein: CASSPGQGVIQETQYF.

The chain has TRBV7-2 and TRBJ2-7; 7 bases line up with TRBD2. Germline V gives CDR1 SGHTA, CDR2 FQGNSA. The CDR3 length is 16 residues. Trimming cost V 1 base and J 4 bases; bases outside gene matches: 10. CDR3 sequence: CASSLGQGRGVYEQYF. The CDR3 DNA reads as TGTGCCAGCAGCTTAGGGCAGGGACGGGGGGTTTACGAGCAGTACTTC.

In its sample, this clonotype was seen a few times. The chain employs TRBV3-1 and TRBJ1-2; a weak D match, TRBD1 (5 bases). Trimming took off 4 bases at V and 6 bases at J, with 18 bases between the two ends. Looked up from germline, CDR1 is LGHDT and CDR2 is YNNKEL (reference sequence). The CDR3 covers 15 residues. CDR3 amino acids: CASSPPGRAGDGYTF. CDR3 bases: TGTGCCAGCAGCCCCCCGGGTAGGGCGGGGGATGGCTACACCTTC.

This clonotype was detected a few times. The CDR3 reads CSVVAGGSGNTIYF. CDR3 nucleotides: TGCAGCGTTGTAGCGGGTGGCTCTGGAAACACCATATATTTT. The J gene is TRBJ1-3, the V gene TRBV29-1, with D hard to call. Trimming cost V 4 bases and J 0 bases, with 10 bases left between them. CDR1 SQVTM and CDR2 ANQGSEA come from the germline V gene. This CDR3 is 14 amino acids long.